This TCR beta chain appears in the sequencing data of a study of T-cell reconstitution after alpha-beta-depleted transplantation in children. The length of the CDR3 is 12 residues. Trimming took off 6 bases at V and 3 bases at J, with 12 bases between the two ends. Germline CDR1 DFQATT, CDR2 SNEGSKA (reference sequence). The sample holds a few counts of this clonotype. Preparation of the TCRbeta library used unique molecular identifiers. TCRdb re-derived calls from the PCR reads in MiXCR, one entry per CDR3 protein. The sample holds about 410,000 distinct CDR3 sequences, roughly 21% seen once. Here the sequenced sample was PBMCs from the stem cell graft donor, taken from the stem cell graft. This TCR was sampled from a human donor who donated a stem cell graft to a child with acute myeloid leukemia. This chain connects TRBV20-1 to TRBJ2-7; D assignment may be TRBD1 or TRBD2 (5 bases each). The CDR3 DNA reads as TGCAGTGCCCCTCGGGACGACTACGAGCAGTACTTC. Translation: CSAPRDDYEQYF.